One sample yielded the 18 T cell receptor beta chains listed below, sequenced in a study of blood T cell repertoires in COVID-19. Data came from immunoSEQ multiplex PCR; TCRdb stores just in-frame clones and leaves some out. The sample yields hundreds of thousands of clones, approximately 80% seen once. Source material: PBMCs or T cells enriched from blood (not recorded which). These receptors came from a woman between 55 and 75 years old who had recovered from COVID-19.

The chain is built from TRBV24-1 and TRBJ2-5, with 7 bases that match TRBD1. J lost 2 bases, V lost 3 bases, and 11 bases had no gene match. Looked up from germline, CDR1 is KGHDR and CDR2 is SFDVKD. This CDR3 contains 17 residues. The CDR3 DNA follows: TGTGCCACCAGTGATCGAAAACCGGGACAGCGACAAGAGACCCAGTACTTC. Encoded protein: CATSDRKPGQRQETQYF.

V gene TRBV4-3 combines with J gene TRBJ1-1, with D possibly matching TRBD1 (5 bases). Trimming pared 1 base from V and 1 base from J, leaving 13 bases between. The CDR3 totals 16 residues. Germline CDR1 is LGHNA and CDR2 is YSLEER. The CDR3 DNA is TGCGCCAGCAGCCAAGGGTTGGGGGGTACGAACACTGAAGCTTTCTTT. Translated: CASSQGLGGTNTEAFF.

The DNA of the CDR3 is TGCGCCAGCAGCCAAGACTTGGTTCTAACAGGGGCTAAAGGAGGCTATGGCTACACCTTC. It specifies CASSQDLVLTGAKGGYGYTF. The genes are TRBV4-3 and TRBJ1-2; TRBD1 aligns across 7 bases. The CDR3 runs to 20 residues. CDR1 is LGHNA, CDR2 YSLEER, per germline. The trim removed 0 bases at V and 4 bases at J, leaving 20 bases unmatched.

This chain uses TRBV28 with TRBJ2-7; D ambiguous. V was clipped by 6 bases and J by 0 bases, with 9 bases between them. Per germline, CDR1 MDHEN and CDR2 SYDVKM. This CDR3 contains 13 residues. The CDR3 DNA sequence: TGTGCCAGCAGAGGTACAGTCTCCTACGAGCAGTACTTC. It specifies CASRGTVSYEQYF.

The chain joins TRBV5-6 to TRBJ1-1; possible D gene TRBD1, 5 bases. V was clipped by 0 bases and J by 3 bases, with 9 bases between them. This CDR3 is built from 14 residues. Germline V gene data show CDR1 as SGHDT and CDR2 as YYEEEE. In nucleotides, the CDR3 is TGTGCCAGCAGCTTGGTAGGGGACTACACTGAAGCTTTCTTT. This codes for CASSLVGDYTEAFF.

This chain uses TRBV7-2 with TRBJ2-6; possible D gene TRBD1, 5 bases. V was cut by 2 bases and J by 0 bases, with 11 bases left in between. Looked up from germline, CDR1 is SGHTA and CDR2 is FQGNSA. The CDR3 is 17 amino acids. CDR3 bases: TGTGCCAGCAGCTTAAGACAGACTTTCTCTGGGGCCAACGTCCTGACTTTC. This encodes CASSLRQTFSGANVLTF.

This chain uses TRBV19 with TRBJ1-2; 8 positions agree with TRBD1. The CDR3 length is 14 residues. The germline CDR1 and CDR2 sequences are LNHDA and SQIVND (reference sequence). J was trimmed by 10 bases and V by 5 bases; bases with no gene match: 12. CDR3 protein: CASSPRDRLNLYTF. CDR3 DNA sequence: TGTGCCAGTAGTCCCCGGGACAGGCTCAACCTCTACACCTTC.

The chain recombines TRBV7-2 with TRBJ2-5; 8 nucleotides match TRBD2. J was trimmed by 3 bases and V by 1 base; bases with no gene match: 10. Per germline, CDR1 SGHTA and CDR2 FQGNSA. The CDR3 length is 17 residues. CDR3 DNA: TGTGCCAGCAGCTTAGGGAGGGCGGGGGGTTTTGAAGAGACCCAGTACTTC. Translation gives CASSLGRAGGFEETQYF.

CDR3 region: CASSRRQGAGQPQHF. Written as DNA, the CDR3 is TGTGCCAGCAGCAGGAGACAGGGGGCAGGTCAGCCCCAGCATTTT. The chain has TRBV13 and TRBJ1-5, with 10 bases lining up with TRBD1. The V gene's germline CDR1 is PRHDT and CDR2 FYEKMQ (reference sequence). J was trimmed by 6 bases and V by 5 bases; bases with no gene match: 7. CDR3 length equals 15 residues.

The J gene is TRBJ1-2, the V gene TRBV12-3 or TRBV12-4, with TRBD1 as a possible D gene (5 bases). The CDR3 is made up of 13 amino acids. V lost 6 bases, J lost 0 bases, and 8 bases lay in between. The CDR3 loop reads CASRKQANYGYTF. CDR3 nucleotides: TGTGCCAGCAGGAAACAGGCTAACTATGGCTACACCTTC.

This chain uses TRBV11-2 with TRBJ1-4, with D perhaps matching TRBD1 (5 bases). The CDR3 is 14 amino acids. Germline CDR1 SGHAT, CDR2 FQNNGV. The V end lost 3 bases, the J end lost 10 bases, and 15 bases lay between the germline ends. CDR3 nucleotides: TGTGCCAGCAGCTTGGTCCGGGGGGAAGGAAAACTGTTTTTT. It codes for CASSLVRGEGKLFF. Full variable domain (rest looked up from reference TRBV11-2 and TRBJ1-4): EAGVAQSPRYKIIEKRQSVAFWCNPISGHATLYWYQQILGQGPKLLIQFQNNGVVDDSQLPKDRFSAERLKGVDSTLKIQPAKLEDSAVYLCASSLVRGEGKLFFGSGTQLSVL.

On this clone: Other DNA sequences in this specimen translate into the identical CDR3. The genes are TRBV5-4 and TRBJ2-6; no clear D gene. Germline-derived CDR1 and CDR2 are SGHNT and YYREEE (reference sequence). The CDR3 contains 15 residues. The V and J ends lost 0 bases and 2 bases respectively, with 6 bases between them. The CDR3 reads CASSLVATGANVLTF. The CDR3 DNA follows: TGTGCCAGCAGCTTGGTGGCAACTGGGGCCAACGTCCTGACTTTC.

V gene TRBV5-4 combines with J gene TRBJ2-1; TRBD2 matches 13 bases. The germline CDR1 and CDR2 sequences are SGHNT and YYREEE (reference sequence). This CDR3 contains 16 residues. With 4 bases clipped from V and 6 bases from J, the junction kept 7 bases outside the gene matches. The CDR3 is CASSPPGTSGTNEQFF. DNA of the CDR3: TGTGCCAGCAGCCCTCCCGGGACTAGCGGGACCAATGAGCAGTTCTTC.

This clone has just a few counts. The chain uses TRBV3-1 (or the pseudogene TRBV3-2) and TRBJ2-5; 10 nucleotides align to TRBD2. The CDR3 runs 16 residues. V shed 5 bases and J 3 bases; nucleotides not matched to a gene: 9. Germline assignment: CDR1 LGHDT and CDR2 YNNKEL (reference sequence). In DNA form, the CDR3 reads TGTGCCAGCAGCGCCGACGAAGGGACTAGCGAAGAGACCCAGTACTTC. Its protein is CASSADEGTSEETQYF.

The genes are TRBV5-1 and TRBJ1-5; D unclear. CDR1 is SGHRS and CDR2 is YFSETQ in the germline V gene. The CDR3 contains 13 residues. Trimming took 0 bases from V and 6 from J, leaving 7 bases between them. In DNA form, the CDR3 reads TGCGCCAGCAGCTTGGCCGAGGGTCAGCCCCAGCATTTT. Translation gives CASSLAEGQPQHF.

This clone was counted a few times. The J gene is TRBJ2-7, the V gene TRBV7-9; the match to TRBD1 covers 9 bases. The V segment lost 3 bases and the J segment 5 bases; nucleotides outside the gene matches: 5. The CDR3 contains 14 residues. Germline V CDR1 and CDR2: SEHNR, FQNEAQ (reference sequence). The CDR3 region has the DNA TGTGCCAGCAGCTTGGGGACAGGGAACGACGAGCAGTACTTC. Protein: CASSLGTGNDEQYF.

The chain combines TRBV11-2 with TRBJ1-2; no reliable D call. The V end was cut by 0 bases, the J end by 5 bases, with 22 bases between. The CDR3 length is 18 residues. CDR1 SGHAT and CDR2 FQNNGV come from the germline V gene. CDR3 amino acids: CASSLDPRTTSQIYGYTF. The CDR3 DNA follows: TGTGCCAGCAGCTTAGATCCCCGAACTACTTCCCAAATTTATGGCTACACCTTC.

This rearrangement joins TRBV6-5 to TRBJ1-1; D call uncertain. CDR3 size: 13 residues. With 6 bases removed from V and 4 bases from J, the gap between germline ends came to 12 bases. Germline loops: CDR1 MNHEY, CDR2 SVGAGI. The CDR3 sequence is CASRGYEGTEAFF. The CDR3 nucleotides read TGTGCCAGCAGGGGGTATGAGGGCACTGAAGCTTTCTTT.